This T cell receptor beta chain was captured in a study of Ad26.COV2.S vaccination and SARS-CoV-2 variants. Study-wide background: Doses of Ad26.COV2.S were injected into muscle once or twice, 56 days apart.

Libraries were prepared by immunoSEQ multiplex PCR; TCRdb keeps only in-frame clonotypes and omits some of them. The sample shows more than 300,000 clones, 85% of them seen only once. The CDR3 runs 13 residues. Germline lookup yields CDR1 LNHDA and CDR2 SQIVND (reference sequence). V was clipped by 10 bases and J by 5 bases, with 17 bases between them. Stated treatment: roughly 19 received Ad26.COV2.S at low or high dose, single or two shots; several received placebo; per-sample allocation not given. Samples analyzed were those drawn on day 63 after the first vaccine or placebo injection. Study conclusions and caveats: There was a possibility that the TCR breadth and depth analyses underestimated total T cell responses.

As regards this clone: The antigen is unknown.

The origin of this receptor is a person aged 18-60 years who received the Ad26.COV2.S COVID-19 vaccine or a placebo. The sample consisted of peripheral blood, taken in a trial of Ad26.COV2.S vaccine versus placebo. The chain links TRBV19 to TRBJ1-1; D perhaps matches TRBD1 (5 bases). CDR3 region: CATAGRPGTEAFF. CDR3 bases: TGTGCCACCGCAGGGAGGCCGGGGACTGAAGCTTTCTTT. The full variable domain, its missing parts supplied by reference TRBV19 and TRBJ1-1, is DGGITQSPKYLFRKEGQNVTLSCEQNLNHDAMYWYRQDPGQGLRLIYYSQIVNDFQKGDIAEGYSVSREKKESFPLTVTSAQKNPTAFYLCATAGRPGTEAFFGQGTRLTVV.